Here is one TCR beta chain with its context. At one of its ends the junction is not consistent with the germline gene, which may arise from a read error. Profiling relied on immunoSEQ multiplex PCR, and the TCRdb table lists in-frame clones only, not all of them. The sample consists of approximately 250,000 clones, 65% to 90% of them appearing once. This CDR3 has 14 amino acids. Per the germline V gene, CDR1 is LNHDA and CDR2 is SQIVND (reference sequence). This sample is part of a study of blood T cell repertoires in COVID-19. The wider study: Acute and convalescent COVID-19 samples came from the United States, Italy and Spain. T cells, B-cell-depleted T cells, or PBMCs supplied cDNA or gDNA.

Cohort allocation depended upon clinical history that participants reported. This chain joins TRBV19 and TRBJ1-5, with 9 bases matching TRBD1. The origin of this receptor is a woman in her 50s with acute COVID-19. Sequencing was done on a sample of PBMCs or T cells enriched from blood (not recorded which). Here the CDR3 reads CASSLTGGKQPQHF. The CDR3 DNA is TGTGCCAGTAGCCTCACAGGGGGCAAACAGCCCCAGCATTTT.